Reported below is one T cell receptor beta chain. Its recognized antigen is unknown. One base away there is no much larger clone; base qualities are not given. The sample originates from a study of shared clonotypes between healthy human individuals (dated by TCRdb to about 2020). General notes on the study: The cohort included a few men and a couple of women between 18 and 49 years of age. Per donor, three plates each were used for CD4 naive and CD4 memory, two for CD8 naive, and one for CD8 memory. Each donor's leukapheresis produced roughly between roughly 0.85 and 10 billion PBMCs. To increase sequencing depth and limit assay-specific biases, TCR repertoire library preparation and sequencing were carried out by different laboratories using diverse techniques. To estimate repertoire size and how much clonotypes are shared between individuals, the study performed deep sequencing of blood TCR repertoires from about 5 healthy adults.

Broad study findings and their caveats: Sharing across a handful of donors was observed for 5% to 6.5% of naive CD4, over 3% of naive CD8, 2.3% of memory CD4, and about 0.39% of memory CD8 clonotypes. Rarefaction of sorted-subset datasets indicated incomplete sequencing despite the large sequencing depth. Larger estimated clonotype richness was generally found for naive subsets than for memory subsets. Higher generation probabilities were observed for clonotypes shared by all four sorted-subset donors than for non-shared clonotypes. Pairwise subsampling indicated that sequencing depth was expected to affect the degree of clonotype sharing among donors. The small number of donors limited the genetic and exposure-history diversity represented. Sampling was restricted to blood, and TCR repertoires in tissues likely differ from the TCR repertoires found in blood.

Donors were healthy HIV-negative adults with no recently reported acute infections or vaccinations. Every donor was a Caucasian adult residing in Nashville, Tennessee, USA. CD4+ T cells were enriched through magnetic negative selection, after which naive cells were positively selected on CD45RA and the remaining negative fraction served as the memory subset. Blood was collected by leukapheresis, and PBMCs were isolated by Ficoll-Histopaque density gradient centrifugation and then cryopreserved in liquid nitrogen vapor phase. Purity and quantity of every magnetically sorted T cell population were checked by analytical flow cytometry. Genomic DNA was isolated from each sorted fraction and quantified by UV absorbance on a Nanodrop 2000c. Using the deep immunoSEQ assay, TCR CDR3 regions were amplified from genomic DNA by multiplex PCR. Extracted genomic DNA from each cell subset was distributed evenly across all wells of several immunoSEQ 96-well plates, and each plate was treated as a replicate. For sorted subsets, each replicate PCR was loaded with about 0.2 ug genomic DNA, equivalent to about 30,000 T cell genomes. Purified libraries were measured with a Qubit 3.0 fluorometer, size-checked on a Bioanalyzer 2100, and measured again with the KAPA Library Quantification kit. Every immunoSEQ 96-well plate was sequenced on a dedicated single-read 150-cycle Illumina NextSeq 550 flow cell. In the source study's methods: Because the immunoSEQ output held only junctional sequences and lacked quality scores, the filtering could not match the filtering applied to full-length reads. Sequences were annotated with PyIR, a Python wrapper for IgBLAST v1.9, and V/J genes and CDR3 were assigned using IMGT germline references. Any read was removed if the V/J assignment was weak (E-value above 1e-6), the CDR3 was missing, or the read contained stop codons, out-of-frame junctions, or ambiguous translated residues. V3J clonotypes were defined as sequences sharing an identical inferred V gene, J gene, and CDR3 amino acid sequence. Percentage overlap between repertoires was computed as shared unique clonotypes divided by the size of the smaller repertoire. Three approaches were used to assess repertoire richness: RTK rarefaction, the Chao1 estimator, and Recon v2.1 estimates of unobserved clonotypes. For all TCRbeta clonotypes obtained by the gDNA method from several donors, generation probabilities were computed with OLGA. Here the immuneACCESS table is served through TCRdb, limited to in-frame sequences with V and J called. Missing clones are a known gap in these copies; in checked studies unresolved V genes cover under half, and the rest lacks a known reason. V and J calls and clone size are those listed in that table; D and trimming were worked out from the DNA. For this sample the table gives under 1,900,000 clones, of which approximately 98.5% were detected only once. The ten largest account for approximately 0.4% of the sample.

This receptor was obtained from a man aged 25 to 40 in good health. Specimen: naive CD4+ T cells sorted from blood. In the paper's terms, the cell subset or site label means: CD45RA+ positively selected.

The bases read TGTGCCAGCATGGCGCTTGGGCCCCGAACCTACGAGCAGTACTTC. The resulting protein is CASMALGPRTYEQYF. The chain employs TRBV25-1 and TRBJ2-7; there is no confident call for the D gene. Spanning cysteine to phenylalanine, the CDR3 consists of 15 amino acids. The CDR3 DNA has 45 bases and is translated from base 1. For CDR1 and CDR2, the germline V gene lists MGHDK and SYGVNS. Between the V and J ends, shortened by 7 bases and 2 bases respectively, the junction contains 18 bases.